A single sample is the source of the 10 T cell receptor beta chains below, sequenced in a study of blood T cell repertoires in COVID-19 (dated by TCRdb to 2018 to 2021). Libraries were built with the immunoSEQ multiplex PCR assay. As stored in TCRdb, this immuneACCESS dataset retains in-frame rearrangements with V and J assigned. A fraction of the clones does not appear; measured against another copy, unresolved V genes explain less than half of the discrepancy, and the remainder lacks a known reason. A total of around 170,000 clones appear in this sample, 83% of them only once. Over 1.5% of the sample is in the top ten clones. The sample consisted of peripheral blood. The receptors come from a human donor in a cohort sampled during active COVID-19.

This clone has more than one count but fewer than ten. The chain is built from TRBV7-9 and TRBJ1-6; 10 bases fit TRBD1. V gave up 10 bases and J gave up 10 bases; unmatched junction bases: 10. The germline gives CDR1 SEHNR, CDR2 FQNEAQ (reference sequence). The CDR3 runs 14 residues. For the CDR3, the DNA is TGTGCCAATAATCCCGGGACAGGGGAATCACCCCTCCACTTT. This translates into CANNPGTGESPLHF.

CDR3 in amino acids: CASSFPRTSEGEQYF. In DNA, the CDR3 is TGTGCCAGCAGCTTTCCCCGGACTAGCGAGGGCGAGCAGTACTTC. The chain uses TRBV7-9 and TRBJ2-7; 9 bases are shared with TRBD2. Germline V gene sequence: CDR1 SEHNR, CDR2 FQNEAQ (reference sequence). J was trimmed by 6 bases and V by 3 bases; bases with no gene match: 9. The CDR3 is made up of 15 amino acids.

This clone has just a few counts. This sequence joins TRBV5-4 and TRBJ1-1, with D perhaps matching TRBD1 (6 bases). Germline CDR1 reads SGHNT; CDR2 reads YYREEE (reference sequence). The CDR3 has 18 amino acids. With 5 bases removed from V and 3 bases from J, the gap between germline ends came to 26 bases. The CDR3 here is CASSVLRLQQGVDTEAFF. CDR3 nucleotides: TGTGCCAGCAGTGTACTCCGATTACAACAGGGAGTCGACACTGAAGCTTTCTTT.

The chain carries TRBV4-3 and TRBJ1-6; weak D call: TRBD1 (6 bases). The CDR3 totals 15 residues. The V and J ends lost 0 bases and 6 bases respectively, with 9 bases between them. Germline CDR1 and CDR2: LGHNA and YSLEER. This CDR3 reads CASSQDGGPNSPLHF. CDR3 nucleotide sequence: TGCGCCAGCAGCCAAGACGGGGGGCCTAATTCACCCCTCCACTTT.

The gene calls are TRBV3-1 (or the pseudogene TRBV3-2) and TRBJ2-7; 8 bases are a match to TRBD1. The junction had 5 bases not matched to a gene; V was cut back by 5 bases and J by 2 bases. The V gene's germline CDR1 is LGHDT and CDR2 YNNKEL (reference sequence). The CDR3 spans 14 residues. This CDR3 reads CASSSDRGPYEQYF. The CDR3 DNA is TGTGCCAGCAGCTCAGACAGGGGCCCCTACGAGCAGTACTTC.

V usage is TRBV6-4 and J usage is TRBJ2-1; 7 bases align to TRBD1. The CDR3 contains 14 residues. Germline V gives CDR1 MRHNA, CDR2 SNTAGT. V gave up 4 bases and J gave up 5 bases; unmatched junction bases: 5. CDR3 protein: CASSASGQNNEQFF. In nucleotides, the CDR3 is TGTGCCAGCAGTGCTTCGGGACAGAACAATGAGCAGTTCTTC.

This rearrangement joins TRBV6-5 to TRBJ1-3; 7 bases align to TRBD1. The germline V gene encodes CDR1 MNHEY and CDR2 SVGAGI. With V trimmed by 7 bases and J by 6 bases, 3 bases remained unmatched. This CDR3 spans 12 amino acids. The CDR3 is CASTGQSNTIYF. In nucleotides, the CDR3 is TGTGCCAGCACGGGACAGTCAAACACCATATATTTT.

The CDR3 loop reads CASSLARTGQGRPSYEQYF. CDR3 DNA sequence: TGTGCCAGCAGCTTAGCGCGGACCGGTCAGGGGCGACCCTCCTACGAGCAGTACTTC. The chain uses TRBV7-9 and TRBJ2-7; TRBD1 might be the D (6 bases). Trimming took off 0 bases at V and 0 bases at J, with 21 bases between the two ends. This CDR3 spans 19 amino acids. Germline V gene data show CDR1 as SEHNR and CDR2 as FQNEAQ (reference sequence). Based on the CDR3 plus reference TRBV7-9 and TRBJ2-7, the full variable domain is DTGVSQNPRHKITKRGQNVTFRCDPISEHNRLYWYRQTLGQGPEFLTYFQNEAQLEKSRLLSDRFSAERPKGSFSTLEIQRTEQGDSAMYLCASSLARTGQGRPSYEQYFGPGTRLTVT.

The chain carries TRBV2 and TRBJ2-7; the match to TRBD1 covers 10 bases. J lost 3 bases, V lost 7 bases, and 6 bases had no gene match. This CDR3 spans 14 amino acids. Germline V gene data show CDR1 as SNHLY and CDR2 as FYNNEI. The CDR3 DNA reads TGTGCCAGCATTACGGGGACAGGGGTCTACGAGCAGTACTTC. Translation gives CASITGTGVYEQYF.

The CDR3 DNA reads as TGTGCCAGCAGAATTACCGGGACAGGGAACACTGAAGCTTTCTTT. Translated: CASRITGTGNTEAFF. The V and J genes are TRBV6-5 and TRBJ1-1; 8 bases are a match to TRBD1. This CDR3 has 15 amino acids. CDR1 and CDR2 (germline): MNHEY, SVGAGI. The V and J ends lost 6 bases and 1 base, in that order; junction bases with no gene match: 7.